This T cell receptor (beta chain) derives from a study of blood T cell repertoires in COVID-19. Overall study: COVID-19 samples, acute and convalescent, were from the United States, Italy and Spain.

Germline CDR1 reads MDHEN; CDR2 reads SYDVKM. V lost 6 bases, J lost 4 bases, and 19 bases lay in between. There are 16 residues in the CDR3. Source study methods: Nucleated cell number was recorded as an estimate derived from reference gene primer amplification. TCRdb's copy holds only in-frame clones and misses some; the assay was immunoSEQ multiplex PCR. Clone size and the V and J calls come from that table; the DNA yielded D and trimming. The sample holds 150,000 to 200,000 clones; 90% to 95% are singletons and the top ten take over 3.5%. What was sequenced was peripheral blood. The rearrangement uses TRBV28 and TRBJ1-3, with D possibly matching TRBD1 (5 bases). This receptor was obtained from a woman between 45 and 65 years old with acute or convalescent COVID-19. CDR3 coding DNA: TGTGCCAGCAGCCCCGCGCTCGGGGGTTCAGGAAACACCATATATTTT. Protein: CASSPALGGSGNTIYF. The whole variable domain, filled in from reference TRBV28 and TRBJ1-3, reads DVKVTQSSRYLVKRTGEKVFLECVQDMDHENMFWYRQDPGLGLRLIYFSYDVKMKEKGDIPEGYSVSREKKERFSLILESASTNQTSMYLCASSPALGGSGNTIYFGEGSWLTVV.